This T cell receptor beta chain emerged from a study of blood T cells in healthy people across ages. Combining a sample-barcoded 5' primer with a J-beta primer mix, a second PCR ran for 7 to 11 cycles. Sequencing recovered at least 2.5 million CDR3-containing paired-end reads from each sample. One entry per CDR3 protein, called by TCRdb with MiXCR from the 5' RACE reads. The sample carries some 640,000 distinct CDR3 sequences, about 28% recorded once. This clonotype was recorded at least ten times. V lost 0 bases, J lost 4 bases, and 5 bases lay in between. The CDR3 is 13 amino acids. CDR1 and CDR2 from the germline V gene are SGDLS and YYNGEE.

This receptor was identified in a woman aged 80 or over in good health. The sample consisted of blood. The chain combines TRBV9 with TRBJ1-5; no firm D call. The chain's CDR3 is CASSVDINQPQHF. CDR3 in DNA: TGTGCCAGCAGCGTAGACATAAATCAGCCCCAGCATTTT.